The 5 T cell receptor beta chains below all came from one sample that was sequenced in a study of T cells after somatic rescue of genetic block. TCRdb's copy holds only in-frame clones and misses some; the assay was immunoSEQ multiplex PCR. The sample lists tens of thousands of clones, approximately 90% occurring once. Specimen: peripheral blood mononuclear cells (PBMCs). These receptors were obtained from a middle-aged man.

V and J are TRBV18 and TRBJ2-5; the D is unclear. V was pared by 1 base and J by 2 bases, with 14 bases between. The CDR3 is 16 residues long. Germline CDR1 reads KGHSH; CDR2 reads LQKENI. CDR3 nucleotides: TGTGCCAGCTCACCACTCACAACCATGAATCAAGAGACCCAGTACTTC. Protein product: CASSPLTTMNQETQYF.

V and J are TRBV4-3 and TRBJ1-6, with a weak D call TRBD1 (5 bases). The length of the CDR3 is 16 residues. Per germline, CDR1 LGHNA and CDR2 YSLEER. Trimming removed 4 bases from V and 3 bases from J, with 13 bases in between. The CDR3 DNA reads TGCGCCAGCAGCCGGGAATCGACAGTCTATAATTCACCCCTCCACTTT. Amino acid sequence: CASSRESTVYNSPLHF.

This clone was picked up a small number of times. The chain couples TRBV10-1 to TRBJ2-2; D is uncertain. The V gene's germline CDR1 is WNHNN and CDR2 SYGVQD (reference sequence). CDR3 length: 12 residues. Trimming removed 8 bases at V and 7 bases at J, with 11 bases between. The CDR3 nucleotides are TGCGCCAGCGGGGTAACAGTCGGGGAGCTGTTTTTT. Its translation: CASGVTVGELFF.

V is TRBV4-1 and J is TRBJ2-7; D is possibly TRBD2 (6 bases). The CDR3 contains 15 residues. Germline CDR1 reads MGHRA; CDR2 reads YSYEKL. The V gene lost 0 bases and the J gene lost 4 bases, with 13 bases spanning the gap. The CDR3 DNA follows: TGCGCCAGCAGCCAAGACGGGAGCGCAGTATACGAGCAGTACTTC. This translates into CASSQDGSAVYEQYF.

The rearrangement uses TRBV7-9 and TRBJ1-5; D ambiguous. The CDR3 length is 13 residues. The V gene's germline CDR1 is SEHNR and CDR2 FQNEAQ (reference sequence). Trimming took 5 bases from V and 7 from J, leaving 12 bases between them. The CDR3 DNA sequence: TGTGCCAGCAGCCAAGATGGTGGGCAGCCCCAGCATTTT. It specifies CASSQDGGQPQHF.